Reported below is one T cell receptor (beta chain). Sequence at one end of the junction differs from germline and may be a read error. RNA amounts of roughly 0.5 to 1 ug underwent reverse transcription with random hexamers. Amplification of TCR beta CDR3 by immunoSEQ multiplex PCR spanned 54 Vbeta and 13 Jbeta. From the immunoSEQ multiplex PCR reads, TCRdb called clonotypes with MiXCR, one entry per CDR3 protein. The profile shows 150,000 or so distinct CDR3 sequences, approximately 95% of them singletons. The authors sequenced TCR beta from blood CD8+ and CD4+ T cells. In contrast to the negatively isolated CD8+ and CD4+ T cells, TEMRA cells were FACS-enriched. These data belong to a study of CD8 T cells in Susac syndrome. Background on the study: About 6 sequenced Susac syndrome patients had clinically active disease, while 8 or 9 were in remission.

This CDR3 spans 15 amino acids. V is TRBV12-3 or TRBV12-4 and J is TRBJ2-7, with D tentatively TRBD1 (5 bases). Sequencing used CD4+ T cells from PBMCs. The TCR originated in a human donor with Susac syndrome. The DNA for the CDR3 is TGTGCCAGCAGGTTAGGGGCCAGGAGCTCCTACGAGCAGTACTTC. Amino acid sequence: CASRLGARSSYEQYF.